Given below is one TCR beta chain in context. The antigen this receptor binds is unknown. Base-call qualities are not available, and no considerably larger clone is one nucleotide away. The donors were healthy, HIV-negative adults who had no recently reported acute infections or vaccinations. All donors were Caucasian adults living in Nashville, Tennessee, USA. CD4+ T cells were enriched by magnetic negative selection, after which naive cells were positively selected on CD45RA and the negative fraction was taken as the memory subset. After blood collection by leukapheresis, PBMCs were isolated using Ficoll-Histopaque density gradient centrifugation and then cryopreserved in the vapor phase of liquid nitrogen. Analytical flow cytometry was used to check the purity and quantity of every magnetically sorted T cell population. Genomic DNA was isolated from every sorted fraction and measured by UV absorbance on a Nanodrop 2000c.

The sample is drawn from a study of shared clonotypes between healthy human individuals (TCRdb year 2020). Background on the whole study: The cohort included three men and two women between 18 and 49 years of age. Per donor, three plates each were used for CD4 naive and CD4 memory, two for CD8 naive, and one for CD8 memory. To estimate repertoire size and how much clonotype sharing occurs between individuals, the study deeply sequenced the blood TCR repertoires of several healthy adults. To increase sequencing depth and limit assay-specific biases, different laboratories used diverse techniques to prepare libraries and sequence TCR repertoires. Between about 0.8 and 8.9 billion PBMCs per donor were obtained by leukapheresis. Paper-wide results and their limitations: Roughly 5.2% of naive CD4, 3.5% of naive CD8, approximately 2.2% of memory CD4, and 0.4% of memory CD8 clonotypes were shared across several donors. The genetic and exposure-history diversity represented was limited by the small number of donors. Rarefaction of sorted-subset datasets indicated incomplete sequencing despite the large sequencing depth. Sampling was limited to blood, and TCR repertoires in tissue likely differ from TCR repertoires in blood. Higher generation probabilities were observed for clonotypes shared by all four sorted-subset donors than for non-shared clonotypes. Based on pairwise subsampling, the degree of clonotype sharing among donors was expected to be affected by sequencing depth. Naive subsets generally had larger estimated clonotype richness than memory subsets did.

Using the deep immunoSEQ assay, TCR CDR3 regions were amplified from genomic DNA by multiplex PCR. Genomic DNA extracted from each cell subset was distributed evenly over all wells of several immunoSEQ 96-well plates, and each plate served as one replicate. Each replicate PCR for sorted subsets received approximately 220 ng genomic DNA, equal to roughly 30,000 T cell genomes. Purified libraries were measured with a Qubit 3.0 fluorometer, size-checked on a Bioanalyzer 2100, and measured again with the KAPA Library Quantification kit. Every immunoSEQ 96-well plate was sequenced on a separate single-read 150-cycle Illumina NextSeq 550 flow cell. The study's processing was this. Because only junctional sequences without quality scores were contained in the immunoSEQ output, filtering matching that applied to full-length reads could not be performed. To assign V/J genes and CDR3, sequences were annotated using PyIR, a Python wrapper for IgBLAST v1.9, with IMGT germline references. Reads were filtered out if the reads had weak V/J assignments (E-value above 1e-6), no CDR3, stop codons, out-of-frame junctions, or ambiguous translated residues. V3J clonotypes were defined by identical inferred V gene, J gene, and CDR3 amino acid sequence. To compute the percentage overlap between repertoires, the number of shared unique clonotypes was divided by the size of the smaller repertoire. Three approaches were used to assess repertoire richness: RTK rarefaction, the Chao1 estimator, and Recon v2.1 estimates of unobserved clonotypes. Generation probabilities for all TCRbeta clonotypes obtained by the gDNA method from four donors were computed using OLGA. TCRdb provides this immuneACCESS table in a form limited to in-frame rearrangements. Some clones are lacking; in checked studies, under half of them reflect an unresolved V gene, and why the rest are absent is not known. That table is the source of V, J and clone size, and D and trimming were worked out from the DNA. This sample lists about 2 million clones; 85% to 95% were detected once. 0.1% to 0.15% of the sample comes from the top ten.

The TCR sequence derives from a man between 18 and 35 years old in good health. Material: naive CD4+ T cells sorted from blood. The sample's cell subset or site label, decoded: CD45RA+ positively selected.

The sequenced DNA: TGTGCCACCTCGGGACAGGGTAATCAGCCCCAGCATTTT. Translation gives CATSGQGNQPQHF. Recombination joined TRBV6-6 with TRBJ1-5, with TRBD1 matching 9 junction bases. Based on the germline V gene (reference sequence), the CDR1 and CDR2 sequences are MNHNY and SVGAGI. There are 13 amino acids in the CDR3, from cysteine to phenylalanine inclusive. Of all the DNA, just the CDR3 is kept, 39 bases in frame from base 1. Unmatched junction bases come to 5, with V trimmed by 10 bases and J by 4 bases.